This T cell receptor (beta chain) was found in a study of cytomegalovirus exposure and HLA in healthy donors. On this clone: Other DNA variants within this sample encode the same CDR3.

Use of 60 Vbeta and 13 Jbeta primers characterized the PCR. Generated by immunoSEQ multiplex PCR, the TCRdb table keeps only in-frame clones and is missing some. The table lists around 170,000 clones, just under 80% of them singletons. The sample consisted of PBMCs. The receptor's source is a woman aged 45-59 years in good health and CMV-seropositive.

The CDR3 DNA sequence: TGTGCCAGCTCCCTAAGGACTAGCGGGTACAATGAGCAGTTCTTC. Encoded protein: CASSLRTSGYNEQFF. The rearrangement joins TRBV18 to TRBJ2-1; the match to TRBD2 covers 11 bases. Looked up from germline, CDR1 is KGHSH and CDR2 is LQKENI. CDR3 length: 15 amino acids. J lost 4 bases, V lost 6 bases, and 5 bases had no gene match.